Each of the 28 T cell receptor beta chains below was sequenced from the same sample in a study of blood T cell repertoires in COVID-19. TCRdb's table, derived via immunoSEQ multiplex PCR, lists solely in-frame clones and lacks some. This sample has roughly 70,000 clones; roughly four fifths occur once, and the top ten carry roughly 20%. Sequencing input: peripheral blood. The receptors here all came from a man between 65 and 79 years old with acute or convalescent COVID-19.

This clone occurred a few times. The J gene is TRBJ1-6, the V gene TRBV6-5, with a tentative D call TRBD1 (5 bases). Germline V lookup: CDR1 MNHEY, CDR2 SVGAGI. V was shortened by 5 bases and J by 10 bases, with 18 bases between the two germline ends. There are 15 residues in the CDR3. The CDR3 DNA sequence: TGTGCCAGCAGTCCCCGGGCAGGAGGGGACTCACCCCTCCACTTT. Its translation is CASSPRAGGDSPLHF.

This chain connects TRBV6-2 or TRBV6-3 to TRBJ1-5, with D unresolved. The CDR3 is 12 amino acids. V was trimmed by 5 bases and J by 4 bases, leaving 6 bases between them. The germline gives CDR1 MNHEY, CDR2 SVGEGT. Here the CDR3 DNA reads TGTGCCAGCAGTCGAGGGAATCAGCCCCAGCATTTT. Its translation is CASSRGNQPQHF.

This sequence joins TRBV19 and TRBJ2-1; 7 bases line up with TRBD2. V was clipped by 3 bases and J by 7 bases; unmatched bases: 9. CDR1 and CDR2 from the germline V gene are LNHDA and SQIVND (reference sequence). This CDR3 comprises 15 residues. The DNA for the CDR3 is TGTGCCAGTAGTATCACCGGAGACGGGGGGAATGAGCAGTTCTTC. As protein: CASSITGDGGNEQFF.

The V call is TRBV11-1, the J call TRBJ2-7; 10 bases map to TRBD1. The CDR3 is 16 residues long. With 6 bases clipped from V and 4 bases from J, the junction kept 12 bases outside the gene matches. Germline V CDR1 and CDR2: SGHAT, FQDESV (reference sequence). CDR3 sequence reads: CASRGGGTGEFYEQYF. In DNA form, the CDR3 reads TGTGCCAGCAGGGGTGGCGGGACAGGGGAGTTTTACGAGCAGTACTTC.

The V and J genes are TRBV29-1 and TRBJ1-1; D remains unclear. Germline values: CDR1 SQVTM, CDR2 ANQGSEA. Trimming pared 3 bases from V and 1 base from J, leaving 6 bases between. The length of the CDR3 is 12 residues. The CDR3 DNA reads as TGCAGCGTTGAGCCCAGGAACACTGAAGCTTTCTTT. It specifies CSVEPRNTEAFF.

This clone was recorded only once. This chain's CDR3 is CASSEGQNYGYTF. For the CDR3, the DNA is TGTGCCAGCAGCGAGGGACAGAACTATGGCTACACCTTC. The chain links TRBV11-1 to TRBJ1-2; 7 nucleotides agree with TRBD1. The CDR3 is 13 residues long. J lost 2 bases, V lost 5 bases, and 2 bases had no gene match. CDR1 and CDR2 (germline): SGHAT, FQDESV (reference sequence).

This clone was counted only a few times. J is TRBJ2-3 and V is TRBV10-3, with D tentatively TRBD1 (6 bases). The CDR3 extends over 16 amino acids. Germline assignment: CDR1 ENHRY and CDR2 SYGVKD. The germline V and J ends were trimmed by 2 bases and 1 base, with 13 bases remaining between them. The CDR3 DNA follows: TGTGCCATCAGTGAGGGGACAAACACAGGCACAGATACGCAGTATTTT. Translated, it gives CAISEGTNTGTDTQYF.

The chain joins TRBV3-1 (or the pseudogene TRBV3-2) to TRBJ1-1, with D unresolved. Per the germline V gene, CDR1 is LGHDT and CDR2 is YNNKEL (reference sequence). V was cut by 0 bases and J by 0 bases, with 5 bases left in between. The CDR3 is 14 amino acids. In nucleotides, the CDR3 is TGTGCCAGCAGCCAAGATTCTGTGAACACTGAAGCTTTCTTT. Protein sequence: CASSQDSVNTEAFF.

The rearrangement links TRBV20-1 to TRBJ2-4; D is ambiguous. Germline V CDR1 and CDR2: DFQATT, SNEGSKA (reference sequence). CDR3 length: 11 residues. Trimming left V 8 bases short and J 5 bases short, with 10 bases between. CDR3 nucleotide sequence: TGCAGTCTCCTGTCCGAAAACATTCAGTACTTC. Protein sequence: CSLLSENIQYF.

This sequence joins TRBV29-1 and TRBJ2-3, with 7 positions matching TRBD2. Unmatched junction bases numbered 10, after V lost 7 bases and J lost 3 bases. Germline V gene sequence: CDR1 SQVTM, CDR2 ANQGSEA. This CDR3 has 14 amino acids. The CDR3 region has the DNA TGCAGCGCAGCTGGGGGGGAAGTAACAGATACGCAGTATTTT. Encoded protein: CSAAGGEVTDTQYF.

The chain employs TRBV6-1 and TRBJ1-5; 7 bases agree with TRBD1. Germline V gene data show CDR1 as MNHNS and CDR2 as SASEGT. The CDR3 extends over 17 amino acids. The J segment lost 0 bases and the V segment lost 3 bases, leaving 8 bases of the junction unmatched. In DNA form, the CDR3 reads TGTGCCAGCAGTGACCAGGGACAGACCTCTAGCAATCAGCCCCAGCATTTT. Amino acid sequence: CASSDQGQTSSNQPQHF.

The rearrangement uses TRBV6-4 and TRBJ1-2; D may be TRBD1 (6 bases). The CDR3 is 16 residues long. V was cut by 3 bases and J by 4 bases, with 18 bases left in between. Germline V gives CDR1 MRHNA, CDR2 SNTAGT. For the CDR3, the DNA is TGTGCCAGCAGTGAGATCTCGGGTACAGGGCCCTATGGCTACACCTTC. Translated, it gives CASSEISGTGPYGYTF.

This chain links TRBV4-1 with TRBJ2-7; perhaps TRBD1 as D (6 bases). The V gene's germline CDR1 is MGHRA and CDR2 YSYEKL. The CDR3 is 17 amino acids. V was pared by 0 bases and J by 8 bases, with 23 bases between. The CDR3 loop is CASSQDPSGRGGSKQYF. For the CDR3, the DNA is TGCGCCAGCAGCCAAGATCCTTCTGGCAGGGGCGGTAGCAAGCAGTACTTC.

The chain carries TRBV7-2 and TRBJ2-1, with 7 bases fitting TRBD2. The germline V gene encodes CDR1 SGHTA and CDR2 FQGNSA. With 5 bases clipped from V and 3 bases from J, the junction kept 7 bases outside the gene matches. The CDR3 extends over 15 amino acids. Here the CDR3 DNA reads TGTGCCAGCAGCCCTACTAGCGACAACTACAATGAGCAGTTCTTC. This codes for CASSPTSDNYNEQFF.

The rearrangement joins TRBV6-5 to TRBJ2-2; tentatively, D is TRBD2 (7 bases). CDR3 length: 13 residues. CDR1 is MNHEY and CDR2 is SVGAGI in the germline V gene. CDR3: CATDEGGTGELFF. The CDR3 DNA reads as TGTGCTACGGATGAGGGGGGGACCGGGGAGCTGTTTTTT.

This clone was recorded once. CDR3 protein: CASSPSRSSGRPNEQFF. The CDR3 coding sequence is TGTGCCAGCAGTCCCTCCCGGAGTAGCGGGAGACCCAATGAGCAGTTCTTC. The gene calls are TRBV6-6 and TRBJ2-1; 9 bases are a match to TRBD2. J gave up 6 bases and V 5 bases, and 14 bases lay outside the gene matches. Germline CDR1 and CDR2: MNHNY and SVGAGI (reference sequence). CDR3 length: 17 amino acids.

This chain uses TRBV2 with TRBJ2-7, with D unclear. Deletions cut 3 bases from V and 0 bases from J, with 15 bases between. From germline, CDR1 is SNHLY and CDR2 FYNNEI. The CDR3 is 16 amino acids. CDR3 residues: CASSENRATLSYEQYF. CDR3 DNA: TGTGCCAGCAGTGAGAACCGAGCGACTCTCTCCTACGAGCAGTACTTC.

V gene TRBV27 combines with J gene TRBJ1-3; D might be TRBD1 (6 bases). CDR1 MNHEY and CDR2 SMNVEV come from the germline V gene (reference sequence). The germline V and J ends were trimmed by 4 bases and 0 bases, with 19 bases remaining between them. This CDR3 spans 18 amino acids. The CDR3 reads CASSSSTGLTHSGNTIYF. CDR3 nucleotides: TGTGCCAGCAGTTCATCGACAGGTCTCACCCACTCTGGAAACACCATATATTTT.

This clone was recorded once. J is TRBJ2-4 and V is TRBV11-2; 8 nucleotides line up with TRBD1. In germline, CDR1 is SGHAT, CDR2 FQNNGV. Trimming at V came to 5 bases and at J to 9 bases, leaving 9 bases not matched to a gene. The CDR3 totals 14 residues. For the CDR3, the DNA is TGTGCCAGCAGCCAACCGGGACAGGCGAGCATTCAGTACTTC. This encodes CASSQPGQASIQYF.

V usage is TRBV14 and J usage is TRBJ1-4; D unclear. V was cut by 1 base and J by 8 bases, with 8 bases left in between. The germline CDR1 and CDR2 sequences are SGHDN and FVKESK. The CDR3 length is 13 residues. DNA of the CDR3: TGTGCCAGCAGCCAAGTCAGGTTGGAAAAACTGTTTTTT. Residues: CASSQVRLEKLFF.

The rearrangement joins TRBV7-8 to TRBJ1-1, with D uncertain. Germline V gives CDR1 SGHVS, CDR2 FQNEAQ. V gave up 5 bases and J gave up 0 bases, with 16 bases separating them. The CDR3 has 16 residues. This CDR3 is CASSPEPEVVNTEAFF. DNA of the CDR3: TGTGCCAGCAGCCCCGAACCGGAGGTTGTGAACACTGAAGCTTTCTTT.

The chain combines TRBV3-1 (or the pseudogene TRBV3-2) with TRBJ1-6; D is possibly TRBD1 (6 bases). The CDR3 consists of 16 residues. Germline V lookup: CDR1 LGHDT, CDR2 YNNKEL (reference sequence). V dropped 4 bases and J dropped 3 bases, with 13 bases sitting between them. As DNA, the CDR3 is TGTGCCAGCAGCCCAGCCGACAGGATCTATAATTCACCCCTCCACTTT. Protein product: CASSPADRIYNSPLHF.

The CDR3 nucleotides read TGTGCCAGCAGCCGGGAGGGGACTAGCGGGAACCAGCAGTTCTTC. Translated, it gives CASSREGTSGNQQFF. The chain recombines TRBV5-8 with TRBJ2-1; TRBD2 matches at 13 bases. The CDR3 contains 15 residues. CDR1 SGHTS and CDR2 YDEGEE come from the germline V gene. V was clipped by 4 bases and J by 11 bases; unmatched bases: 9.

This clone was counted only a few times. The rearrangement joins TRBV7-9 to TRBJ1-2, with D tentatively TRBD1 (6 bases). Deletions cut 5 bases from V and 3 bases from J, with 16 bases between. Germline lookup yields CDR1 SEHNR and CDR2 FQNEAQ (reference sequence). This CDR3 is 15 amino acids long. CDR3 loop: CASSPSIGQYYGYTF. For the CDR3, the DNA is TGTGCCAGCAGCCCCAGCATAGGACAGTACTATGGCTACACCTTC.

The chain uses TRBV2 and TRBJ2-3, with D possibly matching TRBD2 (6 bases). The CDR3 consists of 16 residues. Between the trimmed V and J ends, which lost 4 bases and 1 base, there was a span of 15 bases. The germline V gene has CDR1 SNHLY and CDR2 FYNNEI. The CDR3 bases are TGTGCCAGCAGTGGGGTCGGATGGGAGGGCACAGATACGCAGTATTTT. Protein sequence: CASSGVGWEGTDTQYF. Using reference TRBV2 and TRBJ2-3 for the parts outside the CDR3, the full variable domain is EPEVTQTPSHQVTQMGQEVILRCVPISNHLYFYWYRQILGQKVEFLVSFYNNEISEKSEIFDDQFSVERPDGSNFTLKIRSTKLEDSAMYFCASSGVGWEGTDTQYFGPGTRLTVL.

This rearrangement joins TRBV18 to TRBJ1-5; 9 bases agree with TRBD1. The CDR3 sequence is 14 residues long. Losses at the gene ends were 5 bases for V and 5 bases for J; bases not matched to a gene: 4. Germline CDR1 is KGHSH and CDR2 is LQKENI. CDR3 bases: TGTGCCAGCTCAATAGGACAGGGGCATCAGCCCCAGCATTTT. Amino acids: CASSIGQGHQPQHF.

The V call is TRBV19, the J call TRBJ2-3; 9 bases match TRBD2. The CDR3 length is 19 residues. V was pared by 6 bases and J by 3 bases, with 19 bases of the junction left unmatched. Germline values: CDR1 LNHDA, CDR2 SQIVND (reference sequence). This chain's CDR3 is CASRLAGPLAPHETDTQYF. CDR3 nucleotide sequence: TGTGCCAGTAGACTAGCGGGCCCGCTTGCCCCCCACGAGACAGATACGCAGTATTTT.

This clone was detected once. The chain has TRBV7-2 and TRBJ2-1, with 13 bases matching TRBD2. J was trimmed by 10 bases and V by 2 bases; bases with no gene match: 5. This CDR3 region has 15 residues. CDR1 SGHTA and CDR2 FQGNSA come from the germline V gene. CDR3 region: CASSLSGLAGDEQFF. Here the CDR3 DNA reads TGTGCCAGCAGCTTATCCGGACTAGCGGGAGACGAGCAGTTCTTC.